The text below deals with one T cell receptor (beta chain). Antigen: not known. The data are from a study of CD4+ T cells in melanoma. Notes on the study in general: A reported correlation linked neoantigen-specific CD4+ T cells to CD8+, macrophage and B cell function. Neoantigen-specific CD4+ T cells in melanoma reportedly had diverse differentiation states.

Assay: immunoSEQ multiplex PCR; the TCRdb copy retains only in-frame clones and omits some. This table holds about 15,000 clones, about 66% found once. With V trimmed by 2 bases and J by 2 bases, 7 bases remained unmatched. Germline V lookup: CDR1 KGHSH, CDR2 LQKENI. This CDR3 contains 17 residues. Sequencing was carried out using cells from a culture (not recorded whether cultured in vitro). The chain carries TRBV18 and TRBJ2-2; TRBD1 aligns across 8 bases. The sequence came from a human donor with melanoma. CDR3 nucleotide sequence: TGTGCCAGCTCACCATTGTCCGGGACAGGCAACACCGGGGAGCTGTTTTTT. The encoded protein is CASSPLSGTGNTGELFF.